The T cell receptor (beta chain) under discussion was sequenced for a study of blood T cell repertoires in COVID-19. Background on the study: Samples came from the United States, Italy and Spain, spanning acute and convalescent COVID-19. T cells, B-cell-depleted T cells, or PBMCs supplied cDNA or gDNA.

The method was immunoSEQ multiplex PCR; TCRdb's version includes in-frame clones alone and lacks a portion of them. The sample lists around 76,000 clones; around 85% were seen once. Unmatched junction bases numbered 6, after V lost 4 bases and J lost 2 bases. CDR1 and CDR2 (germline): SGHTA, FQGNSA. CDR3 size: 15 residues. Input material: peripheral blood. The clonotype was recovered from an elderly man with acute or convalescent COVID-19. The rearrangement uses TRBV7-2 and TRBJ2-5, with TRBD2 identical over 8 bases. The chain's CDR3 is CASSWRGAGQETQYF. The CDR3 region has the DNA TGTGCCAGCAGCTGGCGGGGGGCCGGGCAAGAGACCCAGTACTTC.